This T cell receptor beta chain comes out of a study of identical twins. Healthy Caucasians supplied all donations. Regarding the study as a whole: The study drew conclusions from cross-sectional statistical analysis, not from following the same donors.

TCRdb re-analysed the 5' RACE reads in MiXCR, keeping a single row per CDR3 protein. Among roughly 200,000 distinct CDR3 sequences listed, around 15% were seen once. The V segment lost 5 bases and the J segment 3 bases; nucleotides outside the gene matches: 3. The CDR3 contains 13 residues. The germline gives CDR1 SGHAT, CDR2 FQNNGV. Concerning this clonotype: Its antigen is unknown.

These same data were also listed under a study on T cells expressing NK-cell markers. As that study records: There were seven HCMV-seropositive donors and one seronegative donor among the eight sequenced. Once again these clonotypes came out on top in the CD3+CD56-NKG2C+ fraction of several donors.

Sequencing used CD8+ T cells sorted from blood. This sequence joins TRBV11-2 and TRBJ2-5, with TRBD1 identical over 7 bases. The TCR sequence derives from a young woman in good health. In nucleotides, the CDR3 is TGTGCCAGCAGCCGAACAGGGGAAGAGACCCAGTACTTC. Residues: CASSRTGEETQYF. Complete variable domain (other parts from reference TRBV11-2 and TRBJ2-5): EAGVAQSPRYKIIEKRQSVAFWCNPISGHATLYWYQQILGQGPKLLIQFQNNGVVDDSQLPKDRFSAERLKGVDSTLKIQPAKLEDSAVYLCASSRTGEETQYFGPGTRLLVL.